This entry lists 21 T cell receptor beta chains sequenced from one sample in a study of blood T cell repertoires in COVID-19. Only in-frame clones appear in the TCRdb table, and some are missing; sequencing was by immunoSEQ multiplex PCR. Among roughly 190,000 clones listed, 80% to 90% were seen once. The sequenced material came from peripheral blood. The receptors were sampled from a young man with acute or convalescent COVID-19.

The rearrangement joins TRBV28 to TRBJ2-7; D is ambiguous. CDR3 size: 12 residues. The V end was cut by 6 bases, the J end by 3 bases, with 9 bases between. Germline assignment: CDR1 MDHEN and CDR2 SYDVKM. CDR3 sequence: CASSSTFYEQYF. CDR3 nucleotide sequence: TGTGCCAGCAGCTCTACTTTCTACGAGCAGTACTTC.

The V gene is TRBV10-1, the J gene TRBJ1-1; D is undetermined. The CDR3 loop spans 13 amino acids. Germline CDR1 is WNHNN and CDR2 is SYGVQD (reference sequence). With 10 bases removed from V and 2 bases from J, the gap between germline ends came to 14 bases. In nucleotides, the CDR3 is TGCGCCACCCGGGTAAACATAAACACTGAAGCTTTCTTT. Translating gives CATRVNINTEAFF.

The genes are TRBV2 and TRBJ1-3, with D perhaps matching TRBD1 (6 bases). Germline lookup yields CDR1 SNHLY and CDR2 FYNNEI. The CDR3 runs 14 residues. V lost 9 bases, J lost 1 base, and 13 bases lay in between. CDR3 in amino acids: CASRWGTSGNTIYF. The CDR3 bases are TGTGCCAGTCGATGGGGGACATCTGGAAACACCATATATTTT.

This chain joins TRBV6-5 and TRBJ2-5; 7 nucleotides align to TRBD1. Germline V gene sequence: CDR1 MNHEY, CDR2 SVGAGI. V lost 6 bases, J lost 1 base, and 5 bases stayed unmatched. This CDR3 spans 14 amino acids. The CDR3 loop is CASSPYRGQETQYF. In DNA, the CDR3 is TGTGCCAGCAGCCCCTACAGGGGCCAAGAGACCCAGTACTTC.

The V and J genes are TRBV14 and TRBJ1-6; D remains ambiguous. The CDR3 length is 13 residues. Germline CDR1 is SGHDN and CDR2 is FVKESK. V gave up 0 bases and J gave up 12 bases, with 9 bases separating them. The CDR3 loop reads CASSQDNSLPLHF. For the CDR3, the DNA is TGTGCCAGCAGCCAAGATAATAGCCTACCCCTCCACTTT.

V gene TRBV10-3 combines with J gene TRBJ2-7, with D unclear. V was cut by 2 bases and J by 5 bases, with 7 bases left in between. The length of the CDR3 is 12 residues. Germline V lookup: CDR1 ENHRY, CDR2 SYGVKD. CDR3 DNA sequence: TGTGCCATCAGTGAGGAGGTCCACGAGCAGTACTTC. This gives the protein CAISEEVHEQYF.

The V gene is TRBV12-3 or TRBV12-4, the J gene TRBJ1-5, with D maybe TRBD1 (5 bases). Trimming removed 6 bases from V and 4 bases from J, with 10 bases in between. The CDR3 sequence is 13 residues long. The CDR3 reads CASRRGGNQPQHF. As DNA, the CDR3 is TGTGCCAGCAGACGTGGGGGGAATCAGCCCCAGCATTTT.

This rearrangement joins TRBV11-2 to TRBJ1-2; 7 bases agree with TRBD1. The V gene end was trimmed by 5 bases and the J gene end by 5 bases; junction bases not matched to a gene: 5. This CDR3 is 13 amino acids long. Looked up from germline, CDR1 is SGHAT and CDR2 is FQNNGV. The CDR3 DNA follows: TGTGCCAGCAGCCCACAGACAGGGTATGGCTACACCTTC. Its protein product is CASSPQTGYGYTF.

The CDR3 reads CATSDASGFYNEQFF. In nucleotides, the CDR3 is TGTGCCACCAGTGACGCCAGCGGGTTCTACAATGAGCAGTTCTTC. The J gene is TRBJ2-1, the V gene TRBV24-1, with a possible D match to TRBD2 (6 bases). In germline, CDR1 is KGHDR, CDR2 SFDVKD. Trimming stripped 4 bases from V and 3 bases from J, with 12 bases between. This CDR3 has 15 residues.

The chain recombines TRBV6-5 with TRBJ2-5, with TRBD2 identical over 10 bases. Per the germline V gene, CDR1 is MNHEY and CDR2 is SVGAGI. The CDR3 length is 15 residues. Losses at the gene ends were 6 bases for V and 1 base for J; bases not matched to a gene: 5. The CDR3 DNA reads TGTGCCAGCAGCCACGGACTAGCGGTCCAAGAGACCCAGTACTTC. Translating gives CASSHGLAVQETQYF.

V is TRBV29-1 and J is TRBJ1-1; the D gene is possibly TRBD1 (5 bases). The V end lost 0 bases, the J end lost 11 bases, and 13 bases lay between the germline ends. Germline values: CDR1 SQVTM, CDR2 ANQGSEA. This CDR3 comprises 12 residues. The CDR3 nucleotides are TGCAGCGTTGAAGATCCCAGGACACAGGCTTTCTTT. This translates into CSVEDPRTQAFF.

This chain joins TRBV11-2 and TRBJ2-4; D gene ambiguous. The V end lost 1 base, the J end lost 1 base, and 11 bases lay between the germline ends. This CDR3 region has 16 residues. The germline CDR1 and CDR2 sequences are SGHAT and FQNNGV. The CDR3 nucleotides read TGTGCCAGCAGCTTAGGTTCCCCGCGGGCCAAAAACATTCAGTACTTC. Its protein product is CASSLGSPRAKNIQYF.

As DNA, the CDR3 is TGCAGCGTTGACCGCGGGGCGGGTCAGGATACGCAGTATTTT. Protein: CSVDRGAGQDTQYF. The rearrangement uses TRBV29-1 and TRBJ2-3; possibly TRBD2 for D (6 bases). The CDR3 totals 14 residues. V was cut by 3 bases and J by 6 bases, with 16 bases left in between. Per germline, CDR1 SQVTM and CDR2 ANQGSEA.

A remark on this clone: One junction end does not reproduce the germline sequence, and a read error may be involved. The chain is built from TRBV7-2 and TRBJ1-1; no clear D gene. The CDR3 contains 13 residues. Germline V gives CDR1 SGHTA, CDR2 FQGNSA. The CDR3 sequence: CASSLEAGVEAFF. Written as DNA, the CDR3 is TGTGCCAGCAGTTTAGAAGCTGGAGTTGAAGCTTTCTTT. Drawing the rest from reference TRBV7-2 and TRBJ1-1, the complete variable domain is GAGVSQSPSNKVTEKGKDVELRCDPISGHTALYWYRQSLGQGLEFLIYFQGNSAPDKSGLPSDRFSAERTGGSVSTLTIQRTQQEDSAVYLCASSLEAGVEAFFGQGTRLTVV.

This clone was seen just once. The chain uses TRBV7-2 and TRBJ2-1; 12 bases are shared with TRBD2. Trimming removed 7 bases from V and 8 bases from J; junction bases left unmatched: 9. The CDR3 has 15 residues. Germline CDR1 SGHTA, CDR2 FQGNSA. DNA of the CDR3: TGTGCCAGCATGAAACTAGCGGGGGGCTGGGATGAGCAGTTCTTC. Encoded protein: CASMKLAGGWDEQFF.

The DNA for the CDR3 is TGTGCTAGTGGTTTAACAGGGGGTGCTTTTGGGGCCAACGTCCTGACTTTC. As protein: CASGLTGGAFGANVLTF. The chain has TRBV12-5 and TRBJ2-6; TRBD1 agrees at 8 bases. The CDR3 covers 17 residues. J gave up 3 bases and V 3 bases, and 7 bases lay outside the gene matches. The germline gives CDR1 LGHNT, CDR2 FRNRAP. The complete variable domain, with remaining parts taken from reference TRBV12-5 and TRBJ2-6, reads DARVTQTPRHKVTEMGQEVTMRCQPILGHNTVFWYRQTMMQGLELLAYFRNRAPLDDSGMPKDRFSAEMPDATLATLKIQPSEPRDSAVYFCASGLTGGAFGANVLTFGAGSRLTVL.

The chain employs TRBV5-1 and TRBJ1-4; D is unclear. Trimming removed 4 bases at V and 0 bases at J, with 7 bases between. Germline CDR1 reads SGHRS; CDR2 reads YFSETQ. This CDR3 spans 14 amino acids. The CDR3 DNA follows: TGCGCCAGCAGCAGCCTCGCAACTAATGAAAAACTGTTTTTT. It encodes CASSSLATNEKLFF.

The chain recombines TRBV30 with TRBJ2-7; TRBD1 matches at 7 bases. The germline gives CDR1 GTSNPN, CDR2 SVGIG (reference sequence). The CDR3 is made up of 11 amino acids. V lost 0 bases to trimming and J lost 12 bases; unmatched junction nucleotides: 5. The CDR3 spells CAWSVGTVSYF. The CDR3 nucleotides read TGTGCCTGGAGTGTCGGGACAGTGTCGTACTTC. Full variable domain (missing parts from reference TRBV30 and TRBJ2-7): SQTIHQWPATLVQPVGSPLSLECTVEGTSNPNLYWYRQAAGRGLQLLFYSVGIGQISSEVPQNLSASRPQDRQFILSSKKLLLSDSGFYLCAWSVGTVSYFGPGTRLTVT.

CDR3 in amino acids: CASRGQLTEAFF. DNA for the CDR3: TGTGCCAGCAGGGGACAGTTAACTGAAGCTTTCTTT. The rearrangement uses TRBV6-5 and TRBJ1-1; 7 bases fit TRBD1. The germline gives CDR1 MNHEY, CDR2 SVGAGI. The CDR3 has 12 amino acids. J gave up 5 bases and V 6 bases, and 3 bases lay outside the gene matches.

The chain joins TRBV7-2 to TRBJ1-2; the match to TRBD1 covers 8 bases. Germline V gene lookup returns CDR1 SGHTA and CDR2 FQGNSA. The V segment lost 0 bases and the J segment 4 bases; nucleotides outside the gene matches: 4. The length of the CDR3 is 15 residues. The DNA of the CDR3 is TGTGCCAGCAGCTTAGCGACAGGGGCCGCCTATGGCTACACCTTC. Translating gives CASSLATGAAYGYTF.

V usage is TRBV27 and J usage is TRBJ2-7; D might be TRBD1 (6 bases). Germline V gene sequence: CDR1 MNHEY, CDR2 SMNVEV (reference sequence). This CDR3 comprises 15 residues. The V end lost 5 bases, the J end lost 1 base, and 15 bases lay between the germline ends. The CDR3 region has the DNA TGTGCCAGCAGTGCCGCGCAGGGGCTGTCCTACGAGCAGTACTTC. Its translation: CASSAAQGLSYEQYF.